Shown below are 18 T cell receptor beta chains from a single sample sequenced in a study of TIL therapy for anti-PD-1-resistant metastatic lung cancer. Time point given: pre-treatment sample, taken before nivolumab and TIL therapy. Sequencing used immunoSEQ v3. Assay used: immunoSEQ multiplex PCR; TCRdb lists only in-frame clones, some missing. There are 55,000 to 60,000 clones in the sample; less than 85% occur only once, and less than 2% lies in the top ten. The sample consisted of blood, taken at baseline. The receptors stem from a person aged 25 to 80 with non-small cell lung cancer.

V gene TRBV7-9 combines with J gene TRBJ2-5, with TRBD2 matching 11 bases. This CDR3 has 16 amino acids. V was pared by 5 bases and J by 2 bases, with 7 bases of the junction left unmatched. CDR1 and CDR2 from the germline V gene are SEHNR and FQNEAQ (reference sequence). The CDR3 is CASSKPSGGFQETQYF. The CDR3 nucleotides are TGTGCCAGCAGCAAACCTAGCGGGGGGTTTCAAGAGACCCAGTACTTC. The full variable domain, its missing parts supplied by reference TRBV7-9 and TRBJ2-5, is DTGVSQNPRHKITKRGQNVTFRCDPISEHNRLYWYRQTLGQGPEFLTYFQNEAQLEKSRLLSDRFSAERPKGSFSTLEIQRTEQGDSAMYLCASSKPSGGFQETQYFGPGTRLLVL.

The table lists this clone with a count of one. As DNA, the CDR3 is TGCAGTGCTAGAGGGACAGGGGAGCAGTATTTT. It specifies CSARGTGEQYF. The chain recombines TRBV20-1 with TRBJ2-3; TRBD1 aligns across 9 bases. CDR3 length equals 11 residues. The J segment lost 11 bases and the V segment lost 1 base, leaving 1 base of the junction unmatched. Per germline, CDR1 DFQATT and CDR2 SNEGSKA (reference sequence).

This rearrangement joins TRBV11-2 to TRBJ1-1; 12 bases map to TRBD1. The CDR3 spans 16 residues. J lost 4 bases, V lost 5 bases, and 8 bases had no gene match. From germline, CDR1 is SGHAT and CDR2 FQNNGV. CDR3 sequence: CASSNRDRGPSTEAFF. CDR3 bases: TGTGCCAGCAGCAACCGGGACAGGGGGCCTAGCACTGAAGCTTTCTTT.

The CDR3 nucleotides read TGTGCCAGCAGTTTAGGCACGGGACAGGGGTACTCTGGCTACACCTTC. Encoded protein: CASSLGTGQGYSGYTF. The chain has TRBV28 and TRBJ1-2; 10 bases are a match to TRBD1. Germline CDR1 and CDR2: MDHEN and SYDVKM. Germline trimming cut 2 bases from V and 7 bases from J; bases unmatched to any gene: 10. The CDR3 totals 16 residues.

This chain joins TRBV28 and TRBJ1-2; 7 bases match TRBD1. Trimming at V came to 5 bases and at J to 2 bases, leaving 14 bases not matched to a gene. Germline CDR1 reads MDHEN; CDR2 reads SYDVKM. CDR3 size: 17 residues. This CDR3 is CASSPARGGQGNYGYTF. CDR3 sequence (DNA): TGTGCCAGCAGTCCCGCCAGGGGGGGCCAAGGGAACTATGGCTACACCTTC.

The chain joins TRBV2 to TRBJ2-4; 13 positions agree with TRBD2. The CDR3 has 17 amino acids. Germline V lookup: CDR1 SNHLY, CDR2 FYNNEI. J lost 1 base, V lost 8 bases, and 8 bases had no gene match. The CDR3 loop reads CASAGLAGFVAKNIQYF. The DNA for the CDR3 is TGTGCCAGCGCGGGACTAGCGGGATTTGTGGCCAAAAACATTCAGTACTTC.

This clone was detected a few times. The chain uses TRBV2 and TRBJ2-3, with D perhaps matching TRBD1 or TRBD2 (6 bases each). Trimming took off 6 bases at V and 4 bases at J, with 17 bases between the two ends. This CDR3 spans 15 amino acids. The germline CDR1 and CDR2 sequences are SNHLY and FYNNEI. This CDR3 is CASSRGPTIADTQYF. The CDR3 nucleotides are TGTGCCAGCAGCCGGGGGCCCACAATAGCAGATACGCAGTATTTT. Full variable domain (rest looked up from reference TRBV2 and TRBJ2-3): EPEVTQTPSHQVTQMGQEVILRCVPISNHLYFYWYRQILGQKVEFLVSFYNNEISEKSEIFDDQFSVERPDGSNFTLKIRSTKLEDSAMYFCASSRGPTIADTQYFGPGTRLTVL.

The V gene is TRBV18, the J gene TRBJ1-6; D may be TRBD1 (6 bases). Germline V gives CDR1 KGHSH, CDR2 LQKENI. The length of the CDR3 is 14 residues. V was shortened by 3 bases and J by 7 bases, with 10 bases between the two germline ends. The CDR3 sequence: CASSPDSLNSPLHF. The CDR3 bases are TGTGCCAGCTCACCGGACAGTCTCAATTCACCCCTCCACTTT. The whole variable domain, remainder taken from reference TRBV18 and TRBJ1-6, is NAGVMQNPRHLVRRRGQEARLRCSPMKGHSHVYWYRQLPEEGLKFMVYLQKENIIDESGMPKERFSAEFPKEGPSILRIQQVVRGDSAAYFCASSPDSLNSPLHFGNGTRLTVT.

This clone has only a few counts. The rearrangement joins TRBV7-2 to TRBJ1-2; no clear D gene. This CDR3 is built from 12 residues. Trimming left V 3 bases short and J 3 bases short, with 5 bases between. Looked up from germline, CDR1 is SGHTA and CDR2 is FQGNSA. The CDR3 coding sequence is TGTGCCAGCAGCTTCTCGGACTATGGCTACACCTTC. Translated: CASSFSDYGYTF. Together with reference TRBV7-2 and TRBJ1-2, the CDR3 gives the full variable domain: GAGVSQSPSNKVTEKGKDVELRCDPISGHTALYWYRQSLGQGLEFLIYFQGNSAPDKSGLPSDRFSAERTGGSVSTLTIQRTQQEDSAVYLCASSFSDYGYTFGSGTRLTVV.

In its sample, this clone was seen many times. The CDR3 nucleotides read TGTGCCAGCAGCTTAGGTAACCCACAGGGTGGATCACCCCTCCACTTT. It codes for CASSLGNPQGGSPLHF. The rearrangement uses TRBV11-3 and TRBJ1-6; D may be TRBD1 (6 bases). Germline CDR1 is SGHNT and CDR2 is YENEEA. This CDR3 region has 16 residues. V lost 1 base and J 10 bases, leaving 17 bases between the germline ends.

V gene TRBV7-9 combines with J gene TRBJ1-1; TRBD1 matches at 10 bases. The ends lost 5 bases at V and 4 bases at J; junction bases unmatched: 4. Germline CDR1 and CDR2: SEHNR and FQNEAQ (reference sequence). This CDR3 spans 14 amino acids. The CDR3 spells CASSRGQGGTEAFF. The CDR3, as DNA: TGTGCCAGCAGCCGCGGACAGGGGGGCACTGAAGCTTTCTTT.

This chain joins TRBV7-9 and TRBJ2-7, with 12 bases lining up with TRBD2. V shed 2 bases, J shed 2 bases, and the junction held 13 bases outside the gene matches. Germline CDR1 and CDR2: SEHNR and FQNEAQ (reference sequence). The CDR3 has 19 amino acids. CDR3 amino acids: CASSLWPPLLAGGAYEQYF. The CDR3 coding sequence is TGTGCCAGCAGCTTATGGCCGCCACTACTAGCGGGAGGCGCCTACGAGCAGTACTTC. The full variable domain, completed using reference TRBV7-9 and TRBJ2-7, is DTGVSQNPRHKITKRGQNVTFRCDPISEHNRLYWYRQTLGQGPEFLTYFQNEAQLEKSRLLSDRFSAERPKGSFSTLEIQRTEQGDSAMYLCASSLWPPLLAGGAYEQYFGPGTRLTVT.

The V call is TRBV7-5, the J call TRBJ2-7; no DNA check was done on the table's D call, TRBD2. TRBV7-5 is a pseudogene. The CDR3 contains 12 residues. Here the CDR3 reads CARSRWTNEQYF. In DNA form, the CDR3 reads TGTGCCAGAAGCCGATGGACTAACGAGCAGTACTTC.

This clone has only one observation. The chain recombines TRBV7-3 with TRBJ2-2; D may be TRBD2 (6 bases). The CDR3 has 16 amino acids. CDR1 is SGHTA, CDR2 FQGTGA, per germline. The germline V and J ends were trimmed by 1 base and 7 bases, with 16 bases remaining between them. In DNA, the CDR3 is TGTGCCAGCAGCTTAAGTTCAGGGACTTCCGGCGGGGAGCTGTTTTTT. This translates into CASSLSSGTSGGELFF.

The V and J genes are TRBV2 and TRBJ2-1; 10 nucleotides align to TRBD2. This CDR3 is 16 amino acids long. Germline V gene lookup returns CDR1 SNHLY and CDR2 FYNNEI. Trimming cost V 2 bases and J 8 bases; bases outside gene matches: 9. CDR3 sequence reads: CASSESGLAGADEQFF. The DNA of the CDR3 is TGTGCCAGCAGTGAATCGGGCCTAGCGGGAGCTGATGAGCAGTTCTTC.

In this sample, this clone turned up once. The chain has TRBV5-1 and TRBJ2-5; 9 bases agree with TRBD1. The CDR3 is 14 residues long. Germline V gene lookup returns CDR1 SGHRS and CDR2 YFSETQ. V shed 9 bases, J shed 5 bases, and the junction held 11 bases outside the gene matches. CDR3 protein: CATRITGGMETQYF. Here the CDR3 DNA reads TGCGCCACCCGTATCACAGGGGGCATGGAGACCCAGTACTTC.

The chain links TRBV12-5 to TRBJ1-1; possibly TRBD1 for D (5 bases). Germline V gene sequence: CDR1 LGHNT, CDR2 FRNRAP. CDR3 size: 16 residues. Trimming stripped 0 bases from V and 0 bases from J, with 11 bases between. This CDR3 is CASGLVHGAMNTEAFF. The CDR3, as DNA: TGTGCTAGTGGTTTGGTACATGGGGCTATGAACACTGAAGCTTTCTTT.

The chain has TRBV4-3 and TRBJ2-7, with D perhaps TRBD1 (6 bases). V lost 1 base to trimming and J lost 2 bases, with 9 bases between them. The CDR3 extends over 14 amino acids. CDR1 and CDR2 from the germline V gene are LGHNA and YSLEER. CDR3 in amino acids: CASSQATGTYEQYF. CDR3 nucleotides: TGCGCCAGCAGCCAAGCAACAGGGACCTACGAGCAGTACTTC.